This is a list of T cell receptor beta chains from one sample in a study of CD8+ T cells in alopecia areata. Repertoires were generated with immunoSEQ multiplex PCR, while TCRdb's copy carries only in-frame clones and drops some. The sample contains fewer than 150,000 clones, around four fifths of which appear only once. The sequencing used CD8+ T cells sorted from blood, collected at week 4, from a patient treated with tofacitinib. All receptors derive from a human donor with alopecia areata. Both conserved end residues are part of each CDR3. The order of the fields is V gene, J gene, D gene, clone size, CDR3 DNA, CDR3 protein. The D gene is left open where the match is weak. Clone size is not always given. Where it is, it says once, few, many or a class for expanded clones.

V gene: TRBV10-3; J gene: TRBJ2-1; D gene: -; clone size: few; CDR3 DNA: TGTGCCATCAGTGAACCGGGATCCTACAATGAGCAGTTCTTC; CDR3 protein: CAISEPGSYNEQFF
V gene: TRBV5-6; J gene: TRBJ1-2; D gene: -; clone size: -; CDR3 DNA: TGTGCCAGCAGCAAACACCCGTGGGGGCTGGTGTCTGGCTACACCTTC; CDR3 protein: CASSKHPWGLVSGYTF
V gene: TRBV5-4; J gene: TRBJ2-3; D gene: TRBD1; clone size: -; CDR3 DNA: TGTGCCAGCGGGACAGGGAAAGATACGCAGTATTTT; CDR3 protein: CASGTGKDTQYF
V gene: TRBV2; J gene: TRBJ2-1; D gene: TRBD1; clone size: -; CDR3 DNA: TGTGCCAGCAGCCCGACAGGGAGATTCAACAATGAGCAGTTCTTC; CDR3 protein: CASSPTGRFNNEQFF
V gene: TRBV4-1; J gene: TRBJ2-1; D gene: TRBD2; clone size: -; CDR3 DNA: TGCGCCAGCAGCCAAGAGCTAGCGGGGGAAGGCTACAATGAGCAGTTCTTC; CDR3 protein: CASSQELAGEGYNEQFF
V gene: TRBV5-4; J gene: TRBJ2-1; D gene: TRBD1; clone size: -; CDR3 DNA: TGTGCCAGCAGCTTGGGAACTTGGGACAGGAGGCCCAATGAGCAGTTCTTC; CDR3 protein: CASSLGTWDRRPNEQFF
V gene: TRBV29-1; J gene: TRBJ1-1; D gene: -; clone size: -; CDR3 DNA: TGCAGCGTTTGGGAGGGCACTGAAGCTTTCTTT; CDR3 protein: CSVWEGTEAFF
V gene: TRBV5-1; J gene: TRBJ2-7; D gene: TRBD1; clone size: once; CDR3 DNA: TGCGCCAGCAGCCTCGGGACAGCCTCCTACGAGCAGTACTTC; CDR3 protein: CASSLGTASYEQYF
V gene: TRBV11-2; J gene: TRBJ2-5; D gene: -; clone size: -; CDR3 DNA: TGTGCCAGCAGCTTAGATTTTCAAACTTGGCAGGGCTCCCAAGAGACCCAGTACTTC; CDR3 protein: CASSLDFQTWQGSQETQYF
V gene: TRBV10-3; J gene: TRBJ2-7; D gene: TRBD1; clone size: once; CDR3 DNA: TGTGCCATCAGTGACCTCAGGACAGGGGGTTTATCCTACGAGCAGTACTTC; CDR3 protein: CAISDLRTGGLSYEQYF
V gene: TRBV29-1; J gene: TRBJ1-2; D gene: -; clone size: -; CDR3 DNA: TGCAGCGTTGAAGAGGGACCGCTAGACTATGGCTACACCTTC; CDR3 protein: CSVEEGPLDYGYTF
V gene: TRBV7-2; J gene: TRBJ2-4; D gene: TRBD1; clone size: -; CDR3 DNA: TGTGCCAGCAGCTTAGTTACAGGGGCCATTCAGTACTTC; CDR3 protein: CASSLVTGAIQYF
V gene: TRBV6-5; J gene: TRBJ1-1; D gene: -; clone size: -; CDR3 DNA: TGTGCCAGCAGTTACTCTGAAAACACTGAAGCTTTCTTT; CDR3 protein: CASSYSENTEAFF
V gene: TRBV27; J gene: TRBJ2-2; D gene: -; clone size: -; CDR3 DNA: TGTGCCAGCAGTCCCTCGGGACGCACCGGGGAGCTGTTTTTT; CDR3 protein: CASSPSGRTGELFF
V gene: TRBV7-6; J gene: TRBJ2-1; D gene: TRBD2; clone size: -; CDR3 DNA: TGTGCCAGCAGCCCCGGGGGGTCCAATGAGCAGTTCTTC; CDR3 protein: CASSPGGSNEQFF
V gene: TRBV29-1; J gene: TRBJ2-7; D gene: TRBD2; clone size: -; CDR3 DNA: TGCAGCGTTGAAGCGGGGGGAGTCTACGAGCAGTACTTC; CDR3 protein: CSVEAGGVYEQYF
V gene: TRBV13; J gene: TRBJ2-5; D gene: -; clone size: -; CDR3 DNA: TGTGCCAGCAGCTTACCGACTACTAGACTAGACCGAGAAGAGACCCAGTACTTC; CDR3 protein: CASSLPTTRLDREETQYF
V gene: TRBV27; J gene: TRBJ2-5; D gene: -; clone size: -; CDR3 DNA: TGTGCCAGCTGTCGGTACGGTGGGGCCCAAGAGACCCAGTACTTC; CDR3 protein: CASCRYGGAQETQYF
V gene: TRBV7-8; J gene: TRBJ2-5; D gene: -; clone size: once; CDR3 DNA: TGTGCCAGCAGCATGGGTTACCGTATCCCGGGACATTCCCAAGAGACCCAGTACTTC; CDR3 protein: CASSMGYRIPGHSQETQYF
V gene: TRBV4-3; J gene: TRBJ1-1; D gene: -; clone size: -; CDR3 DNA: TGCGCCAGCAGCCAAGGGGTGGACACTGAAGCTTTCTTT; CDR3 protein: CASSQGVDTEAFF
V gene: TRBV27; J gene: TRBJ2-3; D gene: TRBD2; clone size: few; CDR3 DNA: TGTGCCAGCAGTTTATCTGCGGGGGTCATCACAGATACGCAGTATTTT; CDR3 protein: CASSLSAGVITDTQYF
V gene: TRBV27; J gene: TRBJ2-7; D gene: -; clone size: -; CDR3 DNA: TGTGCCAGCACTAACGGGCGAATTCAGTACTTC; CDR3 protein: CASTNGRIQYF
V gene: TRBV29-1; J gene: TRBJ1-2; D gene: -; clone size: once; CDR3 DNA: TGCAGCGTTGTGGGAGGGGTCAGCGGCTACACCTTC; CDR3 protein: CSVVGGVSGYTF
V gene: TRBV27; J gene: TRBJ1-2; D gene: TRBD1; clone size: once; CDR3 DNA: TGTGCCAGCAGTAAAATCCGCCGGACAGGGATGTATGGCTACACCTTC; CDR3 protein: CASSKIRRTGMYGYTF